This T cell receptor (beta chain) was documented in a study of shared clonotypes between healthy human individuals. J lost 5 bases, V lost 6 bases, and 10 bases had no gene match. CDR3 length: 15 amino acids. From germline, CDR1 is MNHEY and CDR2 SVGAGI. CD45RO-negative cells were positively selected for CCR7, leaving out terminally differentiated effector memory CD45RA+ cells. The method was immunoSEQ multiplex PCR; TCRdb's version includes in-frame clones alone and lacks a portion of them. The profile covers about 680,000 clones, with about 90% appearing a single time and roughly 24% taken by the ten largest.

The sample taken for sequencing was naive CD8+ T cells sorted from blood. The clonotype originates from a man aged 25-45 years in good health. The chain employs TRBV6-5 and TRBJ2-1; 7 positions agree with TRBD2. CDR3 loop: CASSPMGTTNNEQFF. Here the CDR3 DNA reads TGTGCCAGCAGCCCCATGGGGACTACAAACAATGAGCAGTTCTTC.